This T cell receptor beta chain is drawn from a study of monozygotic twins with inflammatory bowel disease. Overall study findings and caveats: A lone strong IBD-associated signal or clonotype found no support. No distinction between different T cell subtypes was possible.

Each sample's cDNA came from eight separate reactions. Nested PCRs (around 15 and 9 cycles, two total) were applied to TCRalpha and TCRbeta cDNA. TCRdb processed the 5' RACE reads again and assigns one entry to each CDR3 protein, with no DNA. The table lists 150,000 to 200,000 distinct CDR3 sequences, with 7.4% in the top ten. As regards this clonotype: Its specificity is unknown.

The receptor comes from a human donor with ulcerative colitis or Crohn's disease, or a healthy co-twin of an affected twin (not recorded which). Sequenced sample: blood.

CDR3 sequence: CATSRAGAGELFF. The chain carries TRBV15 and TRBJ2-2. Germline-derived CDR1 and CDR2 are LNHNV and YYDKDF (reference sequence). The CDR3 consists of 13 residues.